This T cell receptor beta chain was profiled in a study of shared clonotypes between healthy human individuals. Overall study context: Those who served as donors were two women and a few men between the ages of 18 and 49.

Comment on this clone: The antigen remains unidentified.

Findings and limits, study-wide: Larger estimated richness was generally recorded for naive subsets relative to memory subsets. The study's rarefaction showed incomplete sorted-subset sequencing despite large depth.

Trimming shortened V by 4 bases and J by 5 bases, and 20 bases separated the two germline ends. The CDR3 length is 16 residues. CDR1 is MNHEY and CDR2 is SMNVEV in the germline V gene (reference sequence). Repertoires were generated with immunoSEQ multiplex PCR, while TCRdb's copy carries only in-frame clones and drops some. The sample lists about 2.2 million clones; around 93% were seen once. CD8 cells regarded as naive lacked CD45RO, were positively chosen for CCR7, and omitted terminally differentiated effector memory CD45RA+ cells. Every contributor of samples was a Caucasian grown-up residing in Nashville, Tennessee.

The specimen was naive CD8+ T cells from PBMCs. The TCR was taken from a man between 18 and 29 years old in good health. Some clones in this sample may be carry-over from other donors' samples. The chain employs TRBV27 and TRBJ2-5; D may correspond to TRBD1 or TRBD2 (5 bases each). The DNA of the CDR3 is TGTGCCAGCAGTTCGACCCTGATAGGGACGGGGGAGACCCAGTACTTC. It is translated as CASSSTLIGTGETQYF.